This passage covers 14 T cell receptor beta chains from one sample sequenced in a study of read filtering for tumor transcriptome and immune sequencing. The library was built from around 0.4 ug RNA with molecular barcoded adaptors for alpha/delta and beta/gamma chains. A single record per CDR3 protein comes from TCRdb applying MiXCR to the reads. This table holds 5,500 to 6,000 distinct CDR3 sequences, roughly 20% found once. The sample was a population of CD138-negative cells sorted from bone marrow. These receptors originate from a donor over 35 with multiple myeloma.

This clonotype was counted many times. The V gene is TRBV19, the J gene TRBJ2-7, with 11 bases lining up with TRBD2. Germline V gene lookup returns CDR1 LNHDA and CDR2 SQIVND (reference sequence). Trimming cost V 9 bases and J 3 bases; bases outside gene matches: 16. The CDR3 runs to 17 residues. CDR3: CASRQIGTSGGGYEQYF. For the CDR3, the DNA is TGTGCCAGCCGTCAAATCGGGACTAGCGGAGGCGGCTACGAGCAGTACTTC.

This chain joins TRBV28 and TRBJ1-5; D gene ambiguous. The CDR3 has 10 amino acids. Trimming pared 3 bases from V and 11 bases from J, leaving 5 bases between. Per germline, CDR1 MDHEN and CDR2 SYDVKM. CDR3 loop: CASSLRSQHF. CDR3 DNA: TGTGCCAGCAGTTTGCGGTCCCAGCATTTT. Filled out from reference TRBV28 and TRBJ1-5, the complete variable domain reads DVKVTQSSRYLVKRTGEKVFLECVQDMDHENMFWYRQDPGLGLRLIYFSYDVKMKEKGDIPEGYSVSREKKERFSLILESASTNQTSMYLCASSLRSQHFGDGTRLSIL.

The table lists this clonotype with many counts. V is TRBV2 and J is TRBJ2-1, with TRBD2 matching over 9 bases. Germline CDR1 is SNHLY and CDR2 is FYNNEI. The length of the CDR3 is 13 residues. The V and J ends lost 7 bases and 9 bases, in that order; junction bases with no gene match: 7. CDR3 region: CASNEREVGEQFF. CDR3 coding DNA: TGTGCCAGCAATGAGCGGGAGGTTGGTGAGCAGTTCTTC.

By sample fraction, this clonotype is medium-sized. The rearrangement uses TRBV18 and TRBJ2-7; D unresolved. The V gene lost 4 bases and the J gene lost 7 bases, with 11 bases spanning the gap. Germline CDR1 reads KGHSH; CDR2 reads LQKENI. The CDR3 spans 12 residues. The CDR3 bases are TGTGCCAGCTCACGCTCGACGGAAGAGCAGTACTTC. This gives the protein CASSRSTEEQYF.

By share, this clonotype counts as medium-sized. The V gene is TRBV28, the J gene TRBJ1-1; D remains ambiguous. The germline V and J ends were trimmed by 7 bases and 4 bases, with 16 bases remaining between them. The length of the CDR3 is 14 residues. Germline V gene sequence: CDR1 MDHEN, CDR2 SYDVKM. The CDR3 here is CASILRPPATEAFF. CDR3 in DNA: TGTGCCAGCATTCTACGGCCCCCAGCCACTGAAGCTTTCTTT.

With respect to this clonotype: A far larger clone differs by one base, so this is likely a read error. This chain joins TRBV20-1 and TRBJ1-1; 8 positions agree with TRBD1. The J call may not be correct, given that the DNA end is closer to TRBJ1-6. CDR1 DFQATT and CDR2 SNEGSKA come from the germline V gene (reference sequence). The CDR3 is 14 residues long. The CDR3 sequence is CSARDDRGNPPLHF. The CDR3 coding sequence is TGCAGTGCTAGAGATGACAGGGGTAATCCACCCCTCCACTTT.

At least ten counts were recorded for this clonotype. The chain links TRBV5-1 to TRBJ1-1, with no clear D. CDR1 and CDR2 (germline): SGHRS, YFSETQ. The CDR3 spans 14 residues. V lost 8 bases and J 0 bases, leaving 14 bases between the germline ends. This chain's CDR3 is CASADGRLNTEAFF. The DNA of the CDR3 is TGCGCCAGTGCCGACGGACGGTTGAACACTGAAGCTTTCTTT.

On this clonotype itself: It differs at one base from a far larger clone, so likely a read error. CDR3 in amino acids: CASSLRDGRETQYF. The CDR3 nucleotides are TGTGCCAGCAGCTTGAGGGATGGCCGAGAGACCCAGTACTTC. V gene TRBV11-2 combines with J gene TRBJ2-5; a possible D gene is TRBD2 (5 bases). Trimming left V 3 bases short and J 4 bases short, with 12 bases between. Germline-derived CDR1 and CDR2 are SGHAT and FQNNGV. The CDR3 totals 14 residues.

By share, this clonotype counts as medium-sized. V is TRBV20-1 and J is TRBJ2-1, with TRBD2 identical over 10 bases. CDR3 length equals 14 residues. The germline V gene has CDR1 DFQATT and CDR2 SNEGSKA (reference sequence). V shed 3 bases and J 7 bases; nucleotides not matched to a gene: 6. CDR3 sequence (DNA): TGCAGTGCTAGTTTGAGCGGGAGGGGGAATGAGCAGTTCTTC. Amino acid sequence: CSASLSGRGNEQFF.

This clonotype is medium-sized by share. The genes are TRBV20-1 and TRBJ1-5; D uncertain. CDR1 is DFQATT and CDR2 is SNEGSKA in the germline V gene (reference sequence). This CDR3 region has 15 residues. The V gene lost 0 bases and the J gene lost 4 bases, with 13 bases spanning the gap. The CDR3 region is CSARDRLVGNQPQHF. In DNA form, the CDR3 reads TGCAGTGCTAGAGATCGTCTGGTAGGAAATCAGCCCCAGCATTTT.

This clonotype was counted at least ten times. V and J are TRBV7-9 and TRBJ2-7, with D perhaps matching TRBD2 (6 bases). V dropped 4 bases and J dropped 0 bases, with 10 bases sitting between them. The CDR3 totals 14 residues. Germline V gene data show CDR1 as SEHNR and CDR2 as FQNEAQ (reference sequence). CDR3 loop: CASSWGESSYEQYF. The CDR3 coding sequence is TGTGCCAGCAGCTGGGGGGAGAGCTCCTACGAGCAGTACTTC.

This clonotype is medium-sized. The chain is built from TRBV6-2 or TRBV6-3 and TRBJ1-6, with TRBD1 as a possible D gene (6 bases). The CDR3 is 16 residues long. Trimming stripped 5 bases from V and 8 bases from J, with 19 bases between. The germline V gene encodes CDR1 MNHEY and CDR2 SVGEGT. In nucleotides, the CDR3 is TGTGCCAGCAGTCGCGACCCAGGGGAGTGGCATTCACCCCTCCACTTT. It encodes CASSRDPGEWHSPLHF.

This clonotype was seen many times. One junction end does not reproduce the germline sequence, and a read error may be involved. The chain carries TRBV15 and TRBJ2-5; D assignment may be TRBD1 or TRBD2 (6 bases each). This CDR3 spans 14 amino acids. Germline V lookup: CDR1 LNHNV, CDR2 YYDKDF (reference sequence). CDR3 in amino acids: CATSRDEGGETQYF. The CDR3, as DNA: TGTGCCACCAGCCGAGACGAGGGGGGCGAGACCCAGTACTTC.

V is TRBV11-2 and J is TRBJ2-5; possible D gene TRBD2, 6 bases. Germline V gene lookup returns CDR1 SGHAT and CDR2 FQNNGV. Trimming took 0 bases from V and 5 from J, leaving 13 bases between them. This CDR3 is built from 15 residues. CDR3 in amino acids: CASSLEPAGWETQYF. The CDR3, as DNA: TGTGCCAGCAGCTTAGAGCCAGCGGGCTGGGAGACCCAGTACTTC.